The source of this T cell receptor beta chain is a study of CD8 T cells in ankylosing spondylitis. The study's findings and limits: Matched ankylosing spondylitis synovial fluid reportedly contained a significantly enriched population of disease-linked clones. In peripheral blood, disease-linked CD8+ clones occurred at relatively low frequencies. What seemed typical of ankylosing spondylitis blood was a TCR beta motif built from 7 or 8 highly homologous variants. Some of the motif variants had earlier been found in reactive arthritis patients' fluid and blood.

Germline-derived CDR1 and CDR2 are ENHRY and SYGVKD. The CDR3 runs to 14 residues. V was shortened by 4 bases and J by 4 bases, with 11 bases between the two germline ends. Using quantitative 5'-RACE with molecular barcodes, the authors made TCR beta libraries. A single record per CDR3 protein comes from TCRdb applying MiXCR to the 5' RACE reads. The sample has around 770,000 distinct CDR3 sequences, roughly 12% seen once. As for this clonotype: The target antigen is unknown.

The source material was blood, either unsorted or a sorted T cell fraction (not recorded which). The sequence came from a male donor with ankylosing spondylitis. This chain links TRBV10-3 with TRBJ2-1, with no clear D. The CDR3 is CAISVSGPYNEQFF. CDR3 DNA sequence: TGTGCCATCAGTGTTTCGGGCCCTTACAATGAGCAGTTCTTC.